These T cell receptor beta chains were read from a single sample in a study of type 1 and type 2 diabetes patients. TCRdb re-derived calls from the multiplex PCR reads in MiXCR, one entry per CDR3 protein. The sample carries some 250,000 distinct CDR3 sequences, around 47% recorded once. The sample comprised peripheral blood mononuclear cells (PBMCs). These receptors all stem from a man younger than 30 with type 2 diabetes. Each CDR3 is given with its conserved first and last residue. The D gene is left open where the match is weak. Where a row states a size, it is once, few, many or the class of an expanded clone; other rows omit it.

>NA|TRBJ2-7|TRBD1|TRBV7-8
CASSLGGTGHYEQYF
TGTGCCAGCAGCCTAGGCGGGACAGGGCACTACGAGCAGTACTTC
>NA|TRBJ2-7|NA|TRBV2
CASKRGGLGVEQYF
TGTGCCAGCAAGAGGGGGGGGCTAGGGGTCGAGCAGTACTTC
>NA|TRBJ2-7|TRBD2|TRBV14
CASSPRETSGEQYF
TGTGCCAGCTCACCACGTGAGACTAGCGGCGAGCAGTACTTC
>NA|TRBJ2-5|TRBD1|TRBV7-3
CASSKTGYKETQYF
TGTGCCAGCTCAAAGACAGGGTACAAAGAGACCCAGTACTTC
>few|TRBJ1-1|NA|TRBV10-2
CASLGSRGTEAFF
TGCGCCAGCCTAGGGAGCAGGGGCACTGAAGCTTTCTTT
>many|TRBJ1-2|NA|TRBV2
CASSPGQPNYGYTF
TGTGCCAGCAGTCCAGGACAGCCTAACTATGGCTACACCTTC
>NA|TRBJ2-7|NA|TRBV12-3/TRBV12-4
CASSPKRSLPWQYF
TGTGCCAGCAGTCCCAAGCGAAGCCTCCCGTGGCAGTACTTC
>NA|TRBJ1-6|NA|TRBV20-1
CSASTGHLSSYNSPLHF
TGCAGTGCTAGTACGGGACACCTTAGCTCCTATAATTCACCCCTCCACTTT
>NA|TRBJ1-4|TRBD1|TRBV7-9
CASSSDRVATNEKLFF
TGTGCCAGCAGCTCGGACAGGGTTGCAACTAATGAAAAACTGTTTTTT
>NA|TRBJ1-6|NA|TRBV6-5
CASSPTGFSSPLHF
TGTGCCAGCAGCCCTACAGGGTTTTCTTCACCCCTCCACTTT
>NA|TRBJ2-7|NA|TRBV7-2
CASSTVGAYEQYF
TGTGCCAGCAGCACAGTGGGAGCCTACGAGCAGTACTTC
>many|TRBJ2-5|TRBD2|TRBV7-2
CASSYATSGETQYF
TGTGCCAGCAGCTACGCGACTAGCGGCGAGACCCAGTACTTC
>NA|TRBJ2-7|TRBD2|TRBV20-1
CGARDSGFFSYEQYF
TGCGGTGCTAGAGATAGCGGGTTTTTCTCCTACGAGCAGTACTTC
>many|TRBJ1-1|NA|TRBV15
CATSREVEGGEAFF
TGTGCCACCAGCAGAGAGGTTGAGGGGGGTGAAGCTTTCTTT
>NA|TRBJ2-7|NA|TRBV5-1
CASSTGRGRNEQYF
TGCGCCAGCAGCACGGGACGGGGAAGAAACGAGCAGTACTTC
>many|TRBJ2-5|NA|TRBV25-1
CASSFVSPETQYF
TGTGCCAGCAGTTTTGTCAGCCCAGAGACCCAGTACTTC
>few|TRBJ2-1|TRBD1|TRBV5-1
CASSGLSGGHFYNEQFF
TGCGCCAGCAGCGGATTATCAGGGGGCCATTTCTACAATGAGCAGTTCTTC
>few|TRBJ2-3|TRBD2|TRBV2
CASNRPSGETDTQYF
TGTGCCAGCAACCGTCCCAGCGGGGAAACAGATACGCAGTATTTT
>NA|TRBJ2-3|NA|TRBV12-3/TRBV12-4
CASRLGSTDTQYF
TGTGCCAGCAGGCTAGGCAGCACAGATACGCAGTATTTT
>few|TRBJ2-7|TRBD1|TRBV13
CASSLETQGQSYEQYF
TGTGCCAGCAGCTTAGAGACACAGGGACAGAGCTACGAGCAGTACTTC
>few|TRBJ2-5|TRBD2|TRBV7-2
CASSPRRASGGLSSQETQYF
TGTGCCAGCAGCCCCCGGAGGGCTAGCGGGGGCCTTTCTTCCCAAGAGACCCAGTACTTC
>few|TRBJ2-7|NA|TRBV18
CASSRGRTRGEQYF
TGTGCCAGCTCCCGTGGACGGACCCGGGGCGAGCAGTACTTC
>NA|TRBJ1-2|NA|TRBV28
CASSLSGAPNYGYTF
TGTGCCAGCAGTTTGTCTGGGGCGCCTAACTATGGCTACACCTTC
>NA|TRBJ1-2|TRBD1|TRBV19
CASSPHTGGAYGYTF
TGTGCCAGTAGTCCACATACAGGGGGCGCTTATGGCTACACCTTC
>few|TRBJ2-2|NA|TRBV7-3
CASSLKTAGELFF
TGTGCCAGCAGCCTAAAGACAGCCGGGGAGCTGTTTTTT
>NA|TRBJ2-1|NA|TRBV27
CASSPVWANEQFF
TGTGCCAGCAGCCCTGTATGGGCCAATGAGCAGTTCTTC
>NA|TRBJ1-6|NA|TRBV30
CAWSMRAKSPLHF
TGTGCCTGGAGCATGAGGGCGAAATCACCCCTCCACTTT
>few|TRBJ2-5|TRBD2|TRBV10-1
CAGERTSGGKETQYF
TGCGCCGGGGAACGGACTAGCGGGGGCAAAGAGACCCAGTACTTC
>NA|TRBJ2-7|TRBD1|TRBV6-5
CASRSGTGGYEQYF
TGTGCCAGCAGATCCGGGACAGGAGGCTACGAGCAGTACTTC
>NA|TRBJ1-4|NA|TRBV27
CASSSLPSPEKLFF
TGTGCCAGCAGTTCATTACCTTCCCCAGAAAAACTGTTTTTT
>NA|TRBJ1-5|NA|TRBV11-3
CASSANDLSGQPQHF
TGTGCCAGCAGCGCAAACGACCTGTCGGGACAGCCCCAGCATTTT
>NA|TRBJ1-3|NA|TRBV7-3
CASSVDGENTIYF
TGTGCCAGCAGTGTCGACGGGGAAAACACCATATATTTT
>few|TRBJ2-7|TRBD2|TRBV20-1
CSARSTSGAYEQYF
TGCAGTGCTAGATCGACTAGCGGGGCCTACGAGCAGTACTTC
>NA|TRBJ2-7|TRBD1|TRBV20-1
CSAPISGQGDEQYF
TGCAGTGCTCCTATCTCCGGACAGGGTGACGAGCAGTACTTC
>NA|TRBJ2-3|TRBD2|TRBV7-2
CASSSWGGSTDTQYF
TGTGCCAGCAGCTCCTGGGGGGGGTCCACAGATACGCAGTATTTT
>many|TRBJ2-1|TRBD2|TRBV29-1
CSVEKGTSGLNEQFF
TGCAGCGTTGAGAAGGGGACTAGCGGTCTCAATGAGCAGTTCTTC
>NA|TRBJ2-7|TRBD1|TRBV27
CASSYGQGVMQYF
TGTGCCAGCAGCTATGGACAGGGGGTGATGCAGTACTTC
>few|TRBJ1-5|TRBD1|TRBV30
CAWDRGYQPQHF
TGTGCCTGGGACAGGGGGTATCAGCCCCAGCATTTT
>NA|TRBJ2-7|TRBD1|TRBV29-1
CSVAGTGATSKQYF
TGCAGCGTTGCAGGGACAGGGGCCACCAGCAAGCAGTACTTC
>NA|TRBJ2-1|TRBD2|TRBV27
CASSLTSDNYNEQFF
TGTGCCAGCAGTTTGACTAGCGACAACTACAATGAGCAGTTCTTC
>few|TRBJ2-6|NA|TRBV9
CASSLRDSGANVLTF
TGTGCCAGCAGCTTACGGGATTCTGGGGCCAACGTCCTGACTTTC
>NA|TRBJ1-4|NA|TRBV7-6
CASTKGTGYNEKLFF
TGTGCCAGCACCAAAGGGACGGGGTACAATGAAAAACTGTTTTTT
>NA|TRBJ2-5|NA|TRBV4-1
CASSPLGLQETQYF
TGCGCCAGCAGCCCCCTCGGCCTCCAAGAGACCCAGTACTTC
>NA|TRBJ2-3|NA|TRBV12-5
CASGLGLAPTDTQYF
TGTGCTAGTGGTTTGGGGCTAGCGCCCACAGATACGCAGTATTTT
>NA|TRBJ1-2|NA|TRBV7-6
CASSVDDALPPYGYTF
TGTGCCAGCAGCGTAGATGACGCCCTTCCCCCCTATGGCTACACCTTC
>few|TRBJ1-5|NA|TRBV24-1
CATSDSPAGRNQPQHF
TGTGCCACCAGTGATTCCCCGGCCGGGCGGAATCAGCCCCAGCATTTT
>NA|TRBJ2-7|TRBD1|TRBV13
CASSPTRTGSSYEQYF
TGTGCCAGCAGCCCGACCCGGACAGGGAGCTCCTACGAGCAGTACTTC
>NA|TRBJ2-7|TRBD2|TRBV6-5
CASSFGLAGGGPYELYF
TGTGCCAGCAGTTTCGGACTAGCGGGAGGGGGTCCCTACGAGCTGTACTTC
>NA|TRBJ1-1|NA|TRBV20-1
CSASQVAGESTEAFF
TGCAGTGCTAGTCAGGTGGCCGGGGAGTCGACTGAAGCTTTCTTT
>few|TRBJ1-3|NA|TRBV10-3
CASRAVAGNTIYF
TGTGCCAGCAGGGCCGTGGCTGGAAACACCATATATTTT
>NA|TRBJ1-1|NA|TRBV4-1
CASSQEGLNTEAFF
TGCGCCAGCAGCCAAGAGGGGTTGAACACTGAAGCTTTCTTT
>many|TRBJ2-7|NA|TRBV2
CASSEKSWHFDYEQYF
TGTGCCAGCAGTGAAAAGAGCTGGCATTTTGACTACGAGCAGTACTTC
>few|TRBJ1-6|NA|TRBV6-5
CASSSSRQHNSPLHF
TGTGCCAGCAGTTCGTCGAGACAGCATAATTCACCCCTCCACTTT
>few|TRBJ2-7|NA|TRBV6-1
CASSETGDLYEQYF
TGTGCCAGCAGTGAAACAGGCGATCTATACGAGCAGTACTTC
>few|TRBJ1-6|TRBD1|TRBV10-2
CASRQFGTGGNSPLHF
TGCGCCAGCAGACAGTTTGGGACAGGGGGTAATTCACCCCTCCACTTT
>NA|TRBJ1-1|NA|TRBV29-1
CSVEEGNTEAFF
TGCAGCGTTGAAGAGGGCAACACTGAAGCTTTCTTT
>NA|TRBJ1-4|TRBD1|TRBV30
CAWKRGDRGRSEKLFF
TGTGCCTGGAAAAGAGGGGACAGGGGGCGCAGTGAAAAACTGTTTTTT
>few|TRBJ1-2|TRBD1|TRBV12-3/TRBV12-4
CASSPVGQGANYGYTF
TGTGCCAGCAGTCCCGTCGGACAGGGAGCTAACTATGGCTACACCTTC
>NA|TRBJ1-2|NA|TRBV29-1
CSVQGTYGYTF
TGCAGCGTCCAGGGGACGTATGGCTACACCTTC